These T cell receptor beta chains were read from a single sample in a study of blood T cell repertoires in COVID-19. Some clones are missing from TCRdb's copy, which holds only in-frame ones; the method was immunoSEQ multiplex PCR. The data show 200,000 to 250,000 clones, with around four fifths seen just once and about 4.8% held by the top ten. Material: PBMCs or T cells enriched from blood (not recorded which). The receptors originated from a woman between 50 and 59 years old who had been exposed to COVID-19. Both conserved end residues are part of each CDR3. The D gene is left open where the match is weak. Only some rows state a clone size, as once, few, many or a class for expanded clones.

TRBV5-6,TRBJ2-2,-,TRBD1,CASSARQGAGAGELFF,TGTGCCAGCAGCGCTAGGCAGGGGGCAGGGGCCGGGGAGCTGTTTTTT
TRBV14,TRBJ1-6,-,TRBD1,CASSHLGQGAYNSPLHF,TGTGCCAGCAGCCACTTGGGACAGGGCGCCTATAATTCACCCCTCCACTTT
TRBV28,TRBJ1-2,-,-,CASSNLVYGYTF,TGTGCCAGCAGTAACTTGGTTTATGGCTACACCTTC
TRBV7-8,TRBJ1-3,-,TRBD1,CASSPGQGAIGNTIYF,TGTGCCAGCAGCCCGGGACAGGGGGCAATTGGAAACACCATATATTTT
TRBV5-1,TRBJ2-2,few,-,CASRYSGDRELFF,TGCGCCAGCAGGTACTCAGGGGACCGGGAGCTGTTTTTT
TRBV7-2,TRBJ1-4,-,-,CASSLAGGATNEKLFF,TGTGCCAGCAGCTTAGCAGGCGGGGCAACTAATGAAAAACTGTTTTTT
TRBV6-5,TRBJ2-5,-,TRBD2,CASSYSRTSGETQYF,TGTGCCAGCAGTTACTCGAGGACTAGCGGAGAGACCCAGTACTTC
TRBV5-6,TRBJ2-6,once,-,CASSRRTGNSGANVLTF,TGTGCCAGCAGCAGGAGGACGGGAAACTCTGGGGCCAACGTCCTGACTTTC
TRBV7-2,TRBJ2-6,-,TRBD2,CASSRGVGANVLTF,TGTGCCAGCAGCCGGGGGGTCGGGGCCAACGTCCTGACTTTC
TRBV19,TRBJ1-2,-,TRBD1,CASSPDGQGFYGYTF,TGTGCCAGTAGTCCGGATGGACAGGGCTTCTATGGCTACACCTTC
TRBV6-5,TRBJ2-7,once,TRBD1,CASSRGQGAGEQYF,TGTGCCAGCAGCCGGGGACAGGGGGCGGGGGAGCAGTACTTC
TRBV2,TRBJ1-1,-,-,CASSEMEGSFSGEAFF,TGTGCCAGCAGTGAAATGGAGGGCTCCTTCAGCGGTGAAGCTTTCTTT